Following are 8 T cell receptor beta chains from one sample sequenced in a study of siplizumab effects on memory and regulatory T cells. Produced via immunoSEQ multiplex PCR; TCRdb's table is partial and in-frame only. The sample records about 72,000 clones, about 89% being singletons. Sequenced input: CD8+ T cells sorted from blood. The receptors stem from a human donor in good health.

The chain has TRBV6-6 and TRBJ1-2; D is undetermined. The germline V gene has CDR1 MNHNY and CDR2 SVGAGI (reference sequence). V lost 0 bases, J lost 4 bases, and 9 bases lay in between. The CDR3 spans 14 residues. CDR3 nucleotides: TGTGCCAGCAGTTACTCCCCCGGAGGCTATGGCTACACCTTC. It yields the protein CASSYSPGGYGYTF.

This chain uses TRBV15 with TRBJ2-1; D might be TRBD2 (5 bases). V was trimmed by 8 bases and J by 5 bases, leaving 16 bases between them. The CDR3 contains 14 residues. CDR1 and CDR2 (germline): LNHNV, YYDKDF (reference sequence). CDR3 residues: CATGEGQMDNEQFF. The CDR3 bases are TGTGCCACCGGAGAGGGCCAGATGGACAATGAGCAGTTCTTC.

CDR3 DNA: TGTGCCAGCAGCTCCCCTCCAGATACGCAGTATTTT. It encodes CASSSPPDTQYF. V is TRBV13 and J is TRBJ2-3; no reliable D call. This CDR3 spans 12 amino acids. The V end was cut by 4 bases, the J end by 4 bases, with 6 bases between. The V gene's germline CDR1 is PRHDT and CDR2 FYEKMQ (reference sequence).

The gene calls are TRBV9 and TRBJ2-7; 8 nucleotides line up with TRBD1. Per germline, CDR1 SGDLS and CDR2 YYNGEE. J lost 5 bases, V lost 0 bases, and 13 bases had no gene match. The CDR3 contains 17 residues. The CDR3 loop is CASSVEGRGPLTNEQYF. CDR3 sequence (DNA): TGTGCCAGCAGCGTAGAGGGCAGGGGGCCACTTACCAACGAGCAGTACTTC. Together with reference TRBV9 and TRBJ2-7, the CDR3 gives the full variable domain: DSGVTQTPKHLITATGQRVTLRCSPRSGDLSVYWYQQSLDQGLQFLIQYYNGEERAKGNILERFSAQQFPDLHSELNLSSLELGDSALYFCASSVEGRGPLTNEQYFGPGTRLTVT.

The rearrangement uses TRBV10-3 and TRBJ2-1, with 10 positions matching TRBD2. The CDR3 is made up of 15 amino acids. Germline assignment: CDR1 ENHRY and CDR2 SYGVKD. With 3 bases clipped from V and 4 bases from J, the junction kept 3 bases outside the gene matches. The CDR3 sequence: CAISDRTSGYNEQFF. In DNA, the CDR3 is TGTGCCATCAGTGACCGGACTAGCGGATACAATGAGCAGTTCTTC.

The genes are TRBV4-1 and TRBJ1-1, with no clear D. Germline CDR1 is MGHRA and CDR2 is YSYEKL. Trimming took 0 bases from V and 11 from J, leaving 10 bases between them. This CDR3 has 12 residues. The CDR3 region has the DNA TGCGCCAGCAGCCAAGATTCCTTGGTTGCTTTCTTT. Translated: CASSQDSLVAFF.

V is TRBV19 and J is TRBJ1-1, with D uncertain. Germline V CDR1 and CDR2: LNHDA, SQIVND (reference sequence). The CDR3 contains 15 residues. The V gene lost 7 bases and the J gene lost 0 bases, with 15 bases spanning the gap. The DNA for the CDR3 is TGTGCCAGTACCCCCGGACCATCTATGAACACTGAAGCTTTCTTT. It is translated as CASTPGPSMNTEAFF. The whole variable domain, remainder taken from reference TRBV19 and TRBJ1-1, is DGGITQSPKYLFRKEGQNVTLSCEQNLNHDAMYWYRQDPGQGLRLIYYSQIVNDFQKGDIAEGYSVSREKKESFPLTVTSAQKNPTAFYLCASTPGPSMNTEAFFGQGTRLTVV.

The chain recombines TRBV27 with TRBJ1-5; 7 bases align to TRBD1. This CDR3 contains 14 residues. Germline-derived CDR1 and CDR2 are MNHEY and SMNVEV (reference sequence). V trimming: 6 bases; J trimming: 4 bases; junction bases outside the gene matches: 6. CDR3 protein: CASSYTGQNQPQHF. Written as DNA, the CDR3 is TGTGCCAGCAGCTACACGGGACAGAATCAGCCCCAGCATTTT.